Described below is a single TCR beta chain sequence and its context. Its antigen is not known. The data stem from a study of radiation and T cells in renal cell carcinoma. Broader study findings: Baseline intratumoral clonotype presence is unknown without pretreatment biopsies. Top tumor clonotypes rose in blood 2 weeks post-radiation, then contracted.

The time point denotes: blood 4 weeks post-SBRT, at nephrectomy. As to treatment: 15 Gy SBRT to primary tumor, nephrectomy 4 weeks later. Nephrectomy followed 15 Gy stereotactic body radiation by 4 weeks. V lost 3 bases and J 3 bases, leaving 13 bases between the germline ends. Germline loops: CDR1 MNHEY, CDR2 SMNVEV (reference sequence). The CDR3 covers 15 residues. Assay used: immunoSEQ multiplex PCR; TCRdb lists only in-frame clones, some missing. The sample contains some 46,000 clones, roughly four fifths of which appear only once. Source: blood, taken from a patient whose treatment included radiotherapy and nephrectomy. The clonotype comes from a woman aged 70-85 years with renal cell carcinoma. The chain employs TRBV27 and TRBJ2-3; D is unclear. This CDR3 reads CASSFRTFGTDTQYF. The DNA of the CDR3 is TGTGCCAGCAGTTTCAGAACGTTTGGGACAGATACGCAGTATTTT.